The clone carrying this TCR beta chain came up once. V was clipped by 6 bases and J by 7 bases; unmatched bases: 9. CDR3 size: 15 residues. Germline-derived CDR1 and CDR2 are SNHLY and FYNNEI. The data are from a study of control samples from healthy donors and cancer patients. Clones were read by immunoSEQ multiplex PCR, and TCRdb kept only the in-frame ones, dropping some. The sample has more than 25,000 clones; 91% are singletons. The source of this sequence is a man aged 45-65 years with lung cancer. J is TRBJ2-5 and V is TRBV2, with 12 bases lining up with TRBD2. Sample: PBMCs. CDR3 bases: TGTGCCAGCAGGGGTCGGACTAGCGGGGACGGGACCCAGTACTTC. This sequence encodes CASRGRTSGDGTQYF.